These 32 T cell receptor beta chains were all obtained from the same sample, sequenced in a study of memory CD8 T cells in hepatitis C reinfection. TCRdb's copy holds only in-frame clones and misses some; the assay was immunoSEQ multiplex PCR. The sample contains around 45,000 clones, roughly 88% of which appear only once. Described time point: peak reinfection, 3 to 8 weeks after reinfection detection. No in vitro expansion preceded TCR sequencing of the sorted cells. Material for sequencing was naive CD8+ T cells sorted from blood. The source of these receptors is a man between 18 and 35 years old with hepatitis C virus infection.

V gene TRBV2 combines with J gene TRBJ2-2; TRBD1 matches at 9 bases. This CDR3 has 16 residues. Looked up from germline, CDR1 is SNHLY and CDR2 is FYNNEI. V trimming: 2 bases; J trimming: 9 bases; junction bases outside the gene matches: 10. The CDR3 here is CASSEMFRTGVRELFF. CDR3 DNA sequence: TGTGCCAGCAGTGAAATGTTTAGGACAGGGGTACGGGAGCTGTTTTTT.

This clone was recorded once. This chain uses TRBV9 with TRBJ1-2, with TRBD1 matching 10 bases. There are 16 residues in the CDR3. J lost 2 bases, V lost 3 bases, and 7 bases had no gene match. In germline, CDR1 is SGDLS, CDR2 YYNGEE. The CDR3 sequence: CASSDGMDRGNYGYTF. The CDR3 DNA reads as TGTGCCAGCAGCGACGGGATGGACAGGGGGAACTATGGCTACACCTTC.

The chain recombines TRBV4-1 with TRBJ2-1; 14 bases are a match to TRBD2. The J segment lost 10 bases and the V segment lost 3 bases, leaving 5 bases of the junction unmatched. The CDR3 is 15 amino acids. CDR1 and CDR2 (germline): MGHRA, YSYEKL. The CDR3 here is CASSQTSGGAWEQFF. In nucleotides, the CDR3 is TGCGCCAGCAGCCAGACTAGCGGGGGGGCTTGGGAGCAGTTCTTC.

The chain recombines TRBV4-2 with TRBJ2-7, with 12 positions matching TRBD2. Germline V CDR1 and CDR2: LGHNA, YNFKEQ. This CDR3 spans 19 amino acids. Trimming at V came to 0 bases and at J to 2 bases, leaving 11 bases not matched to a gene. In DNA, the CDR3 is TGTGCCAGCAGCCAAGATGGAGGACTAGCGGGACCGGGGCCCTACGAGCAGTACTTC. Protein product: CASSQDGGLAGPGPYEQYF.

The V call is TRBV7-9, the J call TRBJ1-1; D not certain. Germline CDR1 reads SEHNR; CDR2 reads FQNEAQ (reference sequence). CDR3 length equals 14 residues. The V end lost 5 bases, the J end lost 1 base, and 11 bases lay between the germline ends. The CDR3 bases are TGTGCCAGCAGCATAGACCGGGAGAACACTGAAGCTTTCTTT. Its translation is CASSIDRENTEAFF.

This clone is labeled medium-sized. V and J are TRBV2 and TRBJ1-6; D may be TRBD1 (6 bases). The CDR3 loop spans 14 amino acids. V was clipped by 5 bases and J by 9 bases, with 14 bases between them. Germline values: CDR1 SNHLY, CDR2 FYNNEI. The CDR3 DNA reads TGTGCCAGCAGTCTGGGGGCCCTTGGTTCACCCCTCCACTTT. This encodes CASSLGALGSPLHF.

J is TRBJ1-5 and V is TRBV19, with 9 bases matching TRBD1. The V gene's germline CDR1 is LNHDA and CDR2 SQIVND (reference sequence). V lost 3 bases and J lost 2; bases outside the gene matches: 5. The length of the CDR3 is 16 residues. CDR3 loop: CASSMGTGSGNQPQHF. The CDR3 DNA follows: TGTGCCAGTAGTATGGGGACAGGGAGTGGCAATCAGCCCCAGCATTTT. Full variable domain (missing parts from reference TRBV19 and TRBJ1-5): DGGITQSPKYLFRKEGQNVTLSCEQNLNHDAMYWYRQDPGQGLRLIYYSQIVNDFQKGDIAEGYSVSREKKESFPLTVTSAQKNPTAFYLCASSMGTGSGNQPQHFGDGTRLSIL.

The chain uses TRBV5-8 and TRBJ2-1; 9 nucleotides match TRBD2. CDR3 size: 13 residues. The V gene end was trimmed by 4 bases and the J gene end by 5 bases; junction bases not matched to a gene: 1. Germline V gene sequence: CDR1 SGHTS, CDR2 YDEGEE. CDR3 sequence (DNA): TGTGCCAGCAGCAGACTAGCGGACAATGAGCAGTTCTTC. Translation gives CASSRLADNEQFF.

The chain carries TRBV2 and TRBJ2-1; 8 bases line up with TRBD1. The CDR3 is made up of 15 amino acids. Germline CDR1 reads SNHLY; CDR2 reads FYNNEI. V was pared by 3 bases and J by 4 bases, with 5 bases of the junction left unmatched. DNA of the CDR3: TGTGCCAGCAGTGATAAGAGACAGGGGTACAATGAGCAGTTCTTC. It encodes CASSDKRQGYNEQFF.

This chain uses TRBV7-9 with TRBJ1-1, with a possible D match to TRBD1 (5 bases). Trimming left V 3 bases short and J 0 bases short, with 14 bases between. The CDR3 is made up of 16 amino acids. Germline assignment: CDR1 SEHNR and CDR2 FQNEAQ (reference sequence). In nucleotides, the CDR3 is TGTGCCAGCAGCTTGCCCGACAGTGGGGTGAACACTGAAGCTTTCTTT. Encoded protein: CASSLPDSGVNTEAFF.

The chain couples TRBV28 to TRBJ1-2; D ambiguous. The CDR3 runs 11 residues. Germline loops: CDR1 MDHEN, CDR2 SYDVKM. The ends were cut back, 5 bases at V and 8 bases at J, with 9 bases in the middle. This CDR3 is CASSPSGGYTF. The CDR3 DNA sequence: TGTGCCAGCAGTCCCTCGGGAGGCTACACCTTC.

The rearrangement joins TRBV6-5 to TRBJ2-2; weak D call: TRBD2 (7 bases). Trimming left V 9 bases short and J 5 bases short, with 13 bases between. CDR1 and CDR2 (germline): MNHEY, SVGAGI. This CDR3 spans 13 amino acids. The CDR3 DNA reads TGTGCCAGTTTAGGGGGGGGGACCGGGGAGCTGTTTTTT. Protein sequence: CASLGGGTGELFF.

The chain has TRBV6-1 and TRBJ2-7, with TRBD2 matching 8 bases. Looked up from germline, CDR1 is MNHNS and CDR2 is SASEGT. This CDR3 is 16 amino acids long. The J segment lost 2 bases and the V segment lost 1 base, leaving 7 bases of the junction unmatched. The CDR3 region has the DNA TGTGCCAGCAGTGAAGATTCGCGGGGGGCAACCTACGAGCAGTACGTC. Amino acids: CASSEDSRGATYEQYV.

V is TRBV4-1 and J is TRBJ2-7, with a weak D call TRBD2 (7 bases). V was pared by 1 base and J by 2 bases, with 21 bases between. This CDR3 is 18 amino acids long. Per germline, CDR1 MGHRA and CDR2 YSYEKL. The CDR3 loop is CASSQGVGASGTPYEQYF. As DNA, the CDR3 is TGCGCCAGCAGCCAAGGGGTGGGGGCTAGCGGAACCCCCTACGAGCAGTACTTC.

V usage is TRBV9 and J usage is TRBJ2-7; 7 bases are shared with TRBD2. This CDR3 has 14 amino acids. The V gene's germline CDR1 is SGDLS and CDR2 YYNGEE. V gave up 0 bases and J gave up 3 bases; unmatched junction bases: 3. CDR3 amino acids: CASSVGSSGYEQYF. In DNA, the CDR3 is TGTGCCAGCAGCGTAGGATCTAGCGGCTACGAGCAGTACTTC.

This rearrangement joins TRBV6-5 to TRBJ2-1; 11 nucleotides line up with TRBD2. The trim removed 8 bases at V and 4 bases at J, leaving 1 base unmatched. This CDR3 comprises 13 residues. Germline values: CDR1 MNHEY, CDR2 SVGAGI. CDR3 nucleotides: TGTGCCAGCGGGACTAGCGGATACAATGAGCAGTTCTTC. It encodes CASGTSGYNEQFF.

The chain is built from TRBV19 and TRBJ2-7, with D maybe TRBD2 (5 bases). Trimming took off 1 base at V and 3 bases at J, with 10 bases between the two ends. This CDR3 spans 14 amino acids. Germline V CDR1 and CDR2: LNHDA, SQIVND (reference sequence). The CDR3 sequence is CASSIGVGLYEQYF. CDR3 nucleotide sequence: TGTGCCAGTAGTATAGGTGTCGGACTCTACGAGCAGTACTTC.

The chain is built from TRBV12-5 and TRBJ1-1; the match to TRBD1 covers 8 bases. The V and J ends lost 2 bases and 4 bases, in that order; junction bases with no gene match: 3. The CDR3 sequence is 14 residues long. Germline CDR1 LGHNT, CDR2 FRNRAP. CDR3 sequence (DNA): TGTGCTAGTGGTTTGCAGGGGGCGGGCACTGAAGCTTTCTTT. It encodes CASGLQGAGTEAFF.

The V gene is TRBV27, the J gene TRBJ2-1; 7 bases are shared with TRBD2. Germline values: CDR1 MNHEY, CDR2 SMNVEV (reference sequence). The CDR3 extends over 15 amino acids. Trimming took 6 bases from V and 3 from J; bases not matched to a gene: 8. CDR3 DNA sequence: TGTGCCAGCAGACTGGGGACTACCCACTACAATGAGCAGTTCTTC. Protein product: CASRLGTTHYNEQFF.

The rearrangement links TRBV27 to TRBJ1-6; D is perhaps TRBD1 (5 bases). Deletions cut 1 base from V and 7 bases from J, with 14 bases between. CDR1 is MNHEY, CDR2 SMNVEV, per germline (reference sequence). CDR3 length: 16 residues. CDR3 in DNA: TGTGCCAGCAGTTTATGGATTAGGGGCGAGAATTCACCCCTCCACTTT. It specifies CASSLWIRGENSPLHF.

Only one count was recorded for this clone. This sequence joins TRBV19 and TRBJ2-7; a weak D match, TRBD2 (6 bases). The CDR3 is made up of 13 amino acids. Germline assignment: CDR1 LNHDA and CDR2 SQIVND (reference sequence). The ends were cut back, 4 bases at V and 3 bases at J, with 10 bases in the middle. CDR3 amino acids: CASSRLGGYEQYF. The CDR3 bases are TGTGCCAGTAGTAGGTTGGGGGGCTACGAGCAGTACTTC.

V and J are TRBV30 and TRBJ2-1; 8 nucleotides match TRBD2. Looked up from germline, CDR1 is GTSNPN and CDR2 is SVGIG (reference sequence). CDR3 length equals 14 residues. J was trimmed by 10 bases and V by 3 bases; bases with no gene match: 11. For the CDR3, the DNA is TGTGCCTGGAGCCCTACCGCTGCTAGCGGGGAGCAGTTCTTC. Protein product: CAWSPTAASGEQFF.

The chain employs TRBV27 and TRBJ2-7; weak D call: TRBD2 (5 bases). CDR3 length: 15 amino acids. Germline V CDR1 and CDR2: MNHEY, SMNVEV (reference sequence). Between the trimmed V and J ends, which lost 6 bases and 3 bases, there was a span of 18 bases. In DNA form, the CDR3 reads TGTGCCAGCAGGGCCCTGGACTCAAAGGGCTACGAGCAGTACTTC. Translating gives CASRALDSKGYEQYF.

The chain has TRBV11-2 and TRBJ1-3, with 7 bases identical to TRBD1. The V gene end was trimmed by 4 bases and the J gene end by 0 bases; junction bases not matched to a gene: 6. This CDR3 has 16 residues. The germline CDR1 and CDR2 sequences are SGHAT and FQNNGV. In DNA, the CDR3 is TGTGCCAGCAGCTCACAGGGGTTACGCTCTGGAAACACCATATATTTT. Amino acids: CASSSQGLRSGNTIYF.

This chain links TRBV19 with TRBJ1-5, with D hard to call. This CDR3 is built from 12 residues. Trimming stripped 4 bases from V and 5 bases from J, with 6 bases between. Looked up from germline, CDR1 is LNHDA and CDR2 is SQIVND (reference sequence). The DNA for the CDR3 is TGTGCCAGTAGTAGTGCGGATCAGCCCCAGCATTTT. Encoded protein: CASSSADQPQHF.

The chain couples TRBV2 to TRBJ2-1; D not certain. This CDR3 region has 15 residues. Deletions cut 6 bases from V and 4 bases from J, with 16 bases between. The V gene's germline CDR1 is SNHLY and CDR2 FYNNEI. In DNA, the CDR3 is TGTGCCAGCAGGGCCCAGGCCTCCGGATACAATGAGCAGTTCTTC. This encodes CASRAQASGYNEQFF.

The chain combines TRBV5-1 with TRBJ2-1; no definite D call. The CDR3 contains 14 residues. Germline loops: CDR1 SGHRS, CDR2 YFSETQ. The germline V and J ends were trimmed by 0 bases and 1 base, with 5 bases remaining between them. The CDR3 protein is CASSLDSSYNEQFF. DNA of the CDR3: TGCGCCAGCAGCTTGGATAGTTCCTACAATGAGCAGTTCTTC.

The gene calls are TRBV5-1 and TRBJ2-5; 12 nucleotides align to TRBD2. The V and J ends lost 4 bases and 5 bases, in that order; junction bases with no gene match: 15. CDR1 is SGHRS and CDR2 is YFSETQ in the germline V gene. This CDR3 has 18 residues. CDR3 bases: TGCGCCAGCAGCCCGAACAGGGCTAGCGGGGGGGCCAGGGAGACCCAGTACTTC. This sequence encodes CASSPNRASGGARETQYF.

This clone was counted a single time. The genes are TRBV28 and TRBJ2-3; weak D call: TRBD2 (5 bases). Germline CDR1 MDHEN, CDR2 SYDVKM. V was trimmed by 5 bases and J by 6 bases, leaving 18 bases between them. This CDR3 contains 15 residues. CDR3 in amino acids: CASSPPDLASDTQYF. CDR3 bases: TGTGCCAGCAGTCCCCCGGATCTAGCATCCGATACGCAGTATTTT.

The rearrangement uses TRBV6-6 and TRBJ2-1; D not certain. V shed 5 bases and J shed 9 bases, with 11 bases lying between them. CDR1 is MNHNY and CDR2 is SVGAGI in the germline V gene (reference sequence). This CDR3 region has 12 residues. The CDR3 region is CASSQVISEQFF. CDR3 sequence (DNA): TGTGCCAGCAGTCAAGTGATCAGTGAGCAGTTCTTC.

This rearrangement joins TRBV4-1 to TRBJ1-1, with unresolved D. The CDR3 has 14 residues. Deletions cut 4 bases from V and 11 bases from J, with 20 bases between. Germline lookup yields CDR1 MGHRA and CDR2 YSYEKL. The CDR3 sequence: CASSPQPHDTSAFF. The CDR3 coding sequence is TGCGCCAGCAGCCCCCAACCCCACGACACTAGCGCTTTCTTT.

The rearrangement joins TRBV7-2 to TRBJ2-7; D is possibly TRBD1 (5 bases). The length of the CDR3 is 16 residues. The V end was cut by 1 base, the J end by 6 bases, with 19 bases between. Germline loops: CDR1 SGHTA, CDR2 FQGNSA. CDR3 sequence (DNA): TGTGCCAGCAGCTTAGTGGTAGGCCAGGGTCGTCGCGAGCAGTACTTC. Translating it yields CASSLVVGQGRREQYF.